The clone carrying this T cell receptor (beta chain) has only one observation. Its antigen is still unknown. The sample comes from a study of blood T cells in healthy people across ages. Germline CDR1 and CDR2: SEHNR and FQNEAQ (reference sequence). The V end lost 5 bases, the J end lost 14 bases, and 17 bases lay between the germline ends. This CDR3 has 12 residues. The second PCR ran about 6 to 11 cycles with a sample-barcoded 5' primer and J-beta primers. TCRdb re-analysed the 5' RACE reads in MiXCR, keeping a single row per CDR3 protein. The repertoire includes roughly 800,000 distinct CDR3 sequences, around half of them detected once, and around 40% sits in the top ten. Study outcomes and limitations: Long-lived donors exceeded aged donors in naive CD4+ cells and diversity.

This sequence originates from a man older than 75 in good health. The chain has TRBV7-9 and TRBJ2-3; D unclear. Specimen: blood. CDR3 nucleotide sequence: TGTGCCAGCAGCCAAGCAAACAGATACGCGTATTTT. Its protein is CASSQANRYAYF.